This T cell receptor beta chain derives from a study of blood T cell repertoires in COVID-19. Sequencing used immunoSEQ multiplex PCR; TCRdb keeps in-frame clones, though not all of them. The sample records nearly 200,000 clones, about 90% being singletons. The CDR3 is 16 amino acids. Trimming cost V 3 bases and J 0 bases, with 12 bases left between them. The germline V gene has CDR1 MRHNA and CDR2 SNTAGT. The TCR originated in a woman aged 18-29 years who had recovered from COVID-19. Sequencing was done on a sample of PBMCs or T cells enriched from blood (not recorded which). The V call is TRBV6-4, the J call TRBJ2-1; possibly TRBD2 for D (5 bases). CDR3 region: CASSERGHSSYNEQFF. The CDR3 DNA follows: TGTGCCAGCAGTGAACGCGGGCACAGCTCCTACAATGAGCAGTTCTTC.